The next 19 T cell receptor beta chains were all read from a single sample in a study of cytomegalovirus exposure and HLA in healthy donors. It was with 60 Vbeta and 13 Jbeta primers that the PCR ran. Sequencing was performed with immunoSEQ multiplex PCR; in TCRdb, only in-frame clones are kept and a portion is missing. This repertoire shows roughly 120,000 clones, over 60% found once; its top ten account for over 3.5%. Sequenced input: PBMCs. The receptors were sampled from a man younger than 40 in good health and CMV-seropositive.

This chain links TRBV7-8 with TRBJ1-2; maybe TRBD1 (6 bases). Trimming took 1 base from V and 4 from J, leaving 7 bases between them. The germline CDR1 and CDR2 sequences are SGHVS and FQNEAQ. CDR3 size: 13 residues. CDR3 coding DNA: TGTGCCAGCAGCTTAGGGACAGCCTATGGCTACACCTTC. Protein product: CASSLGTAYGYTF.

This chain uses TRBV12-5 with TRBJ2-3; D unclear. The CDR3 is made up of 18 amino acids. Between the trimmed V and J ends, which lost 0 bases and 2 bases, there was a span of 18 bases. Germline V gene sequence: CDR1 LGHNT, CDR2 FRNRAP. CDR3 DNA: TGTGCTAGTGGTTTGGTAAAAAGGTCGATAGCAGCCACAGATACGCAGTATTTT. Translated, it gives CASGLVKRSIAATDTQYF.

V and J are TRBV19 and TRBJ1-5; D unresolved. CDR1 and CDR2 from the germline V gene are LNHDA and SQIVND (reference sequence). V was cut by 3 bases and J by 2 bases, with 8 bases left in between. The CDR3 covers 14 residues. CDR3 nucleotides: TGTGCCAGTAGTATCTTGCCGGGCAATCAGCCCCAGCATTTT. Protein: CASSILPGNQPQHF.

The rearrangement links TRBV10-2 to TRBJ2-7; tentative D call: TRBD2 (5 bases). CDR3 length equals 12 residues. The germline gives CDR1 WSHSY, CDR2 SAAADI. V lost 7 bases to trimming and J lost 2 bases, with 9 bases between them. CDR3 in amino acids: CASTSLPYEQYF. In DNA form, the CDR3 reads TGCGCCAGCACTAGCCTCCCCTACGAGCAGTACTTC.

This clone was seen once. This chain links TRBV19 with TRBJ2-1; D perhaps matches TRBD2 (5 bases). V was clipped by 5 bases and J by 5 bases, with 10 bases between them. Germline loops: CDR1 LNHDA, CDR2 SQIVND (reference sequence). The CDR3 is made up of 13 amino acids. This chain's CDR3 is CASSVAADNEQFF. The CDR3 DNA is TGTGCCAGTAGTGTCGCAGCGGACAATGAGCAGTTCTTC.

The rearrangement joins TRBV28 to TRBJ1-2, with D possibly TRBD1 on 6 matching bases. Trimming took off 6 bases at V and 3 bases at J, with 8 bases between the two ends. Germline V gene sequence: CDR1 MDHEN, CDR2 SYDVKM. The CDR3 sequence is 12 residues long. The CDR3 loop reads CASRDRDYGYTF. CDR3 in DNA: TGTGCCAGCAGGGACAGAGACTATGGCTACACCTTC.

V usage is TRBV4-1 and J usage is TRBJ1-1; 7 bases fit TRBD1. The V gene's germline CDR1 is MGHRA and CDR2 YSYEKL. J gave up 6 bases and V 2 bases, and 12 bases lay outside the gene matches. CDR3 length: 16 amino acids. CDR3 region: CASSQPKATGAPEAFF. Here the CDR3 DNA reads TGCGCCAGCAGCCAACCTAAGGCCACAGGGGCGCCTGAAGCTTTCTTT.

This clone showed up just once. One junction end disagrees with the germline gene, perhaps due to a read error. This chain uses TRBV7-9 with TRBJ1-6, with D tentatively TRBD1 (5 bases). The CDR3 totals 15 residues. The germline gives CDR1 SEHNR, CDR2 FQNEAQ (reference sequence). The CDR3: CSSSFQGSSYSPLHF. The DNA of the CDR3 is TGTTCCAGCAGCTTCCAGGGATCCTCCTATTCACCCCTCCACTTT.

The gene calls are TRBV4-3 and TRBJ2-2, with 8 bases fitting TRBD1. The CDR3 is 17 amino acids. Germline assignment: CDR1 LGHNA and CDR2 YSLEER. The V and J ends lost 4 bases and 0 bases, in that order; junction bases with no gene match: 7. Here the CDR3 reads CASSRLGTGPNTGELFF. CDR3 in DNA: TGCGCCAGCAGCCGGTTGGGGACAGGACCGAACACCGGGGAGCTGTTTTTT.

This clone showed up just once. The chain carries TRBV4-3 and TRBJ2-5; D is unclear. CDR1 and CDR2 from the germline V gene are LGHNA and YSLEER. V was clipped by 0 bases and J by 1 base, with 9 bases between them. The CDR3 contains 15 residues. CDR3 region: CASSQDTESQETQYF. DNA of the CDR3: TGCGCCAGCAGCCAAGATACAGAAAGCCAAGAGACCCAGTACTTC.

The chain links TRBV11-3 to TRBJ2-5; weak D call: TRBD1 (5 bases). Germline V gives CDR1 SGHNT, CDR2 YENEEA. This CDR3 is built from 12 residues. The V end was cut by 5 bases, the J end by 3 bases, with 7 bases between. CDR3 nucleotide sequence: TGTGCCAGCAGCAGGGGAAAAGAGACCCAGTACTTC. Residues: CASSRGKETQYF.

The chain links TRBV28 to TRBJ2-7; tentative D call: TRBD1 (6 bases). Germline V gene sequence: CDR1 MDHEN, CDR2 SYDVKM. The V end lost 5 bases, the J end lost 9 bases, and 23 bases lay between the germline ends. The CDR3 extends over 15 amino acids. This chain's CDR3 is CASSLTGTLALGQYF. DNA for the CDR3: TGTGCCAGCAGTCTAACCGGGACACTCGCGTTAGGGCAGTACTTC.

The V call is TRBV19, the J call TRBJ2-5; perhaps TRBD2 as D (6 bases). The closer fit of TRBJ2-7 to the DNA end suggests the J call may be wrong. Germline V lookup: CDR1 LNHDA, CDR2 SQIVND (reference sequence). The CDR3 length is 14 residues. The CDR3: CASSARRGNYEQYF. The CDR3 DNA reads TGTGCCAGTAGTGCAAGACGGGGGAACTACGAGCAGTACTTC.

The gene calls are TRBV7-9 and TRBJ1-4, with D hard to call. Trimming took 4 bases from V and 8 from J, leaving 17 bases between them. The germline V gene has CDR1 SEHNR and CDR2 FQNEAQ (reference sequence). The CDR3 has 15 amino acids. The CDR3 nucleotides read TGTGCCAGCAGCTCGCTTAGCGGAGGAAAGGAAAAACTGTTTTTT. The encoded protein is CASSSLSGGKEKLFF.

The chain has TRBV11-2 and TRBJ1-1, with D maybe TRBD1 (6 bases). The V end lost 1 base, the J end lost 3 bases, and 12 bases lay between the germline ends. The germline gives CDR1 SGHAT, CDR2 FQNNGV. The CDR3 covers 15 residues. CDR3 DNA: TGTGCCAGCAGCTTAGTTTCAGGGGTGGACACTGAAGCTTTCTTT. It encodes CASSLVSGVDTEAFF.

This clone occurred once. The V and J genes are TRBV18 and TRBJ1-1; 7 bases agree with TRBD1. V lost 2 bases, J lost 0 bases, and 3 bases stayed unmatched. The CDR3 totals 15 residues. Germline V gene lookup returns CDR1 KGHSH and CDR2 LQKENI. The CDR3 sequence: CASSPNRGVNTEAFF. The CDR3 nucleotides read TGTGCCAGCTCACCAAACAGGGGCGTGAACACTGAAGCTTTCTTT.

This clone was counted only a few times. The chain has TRBV4-3 and TRBJ1-2; TRBD1 aligns across 8 bases. The V and J ends lost 4 bases and 5 bases, in that order; junction bases with no gene match: 6. Germline V gene lookup returns CDR1 LGHNA and CDR2 YSLEER. CDR3 length: 14 residues. The CDR3 spells CASSPTGGDYGYTF. Written as DNA, the CDR3 is TGCGCCAGCAGCCCAACAGGGGGGGATTATGGCTACACCTTC.

The CDR3 DNA reads as TGTGCCAGCAGCGTAGCTAGGGGAGGTACTGAAGCTTTCTTT. Protein sequence: CASSVARGGTEAFF. The chain links TRBV9 to TRBJ1-1; possible D gene TRBD1, 5 bases. Germline V lookup: CDR1 SGDLS, CDR2 YYNGEE. The CDR3 loop spans 14 amino acids. With 0 bases removed from V and 5 bases from J, the gap between germline ends came to 11 bases.

The chain combines TRBV10-3 with TRBJ2-2; tentative D call: TRBD2 (6 bases). The CDR3 spans 15 residues. The germline gives CDR1 ENHRY, CDR2 SYGVKD. Trimming took 11 bases from V and 0 from J, leaving 16 bases between them. This CDR3 reads CALGSGQSNTGELFF. The CDR3 bases are TGTGCCCTAGGAAGCGGGCAATCGAACACCGGGGAGCTGTTTTTT.